This record concerns one T cell receptor beta chain sequence. The germline CDR1 and CDR2 sequences are LNHDA and SQIVND (reference sequence). V shed 6 bases and J shed 2 bases, with 10 bases lying between them. The CDR3 has 13 residues. Data came from immunoSEQ multiplex PCR; TCRdb stores just in-frame clones and leaves some out. The table records about 130,000 clones, 90% of them present only once. This entry belongs to a study of T cell responses to AZD1222 COVID-19 vaccine. The chain joins TRBV19 to TRBJ2-5, with D unclear. The TCR was taken from an adult in good health. The sample in question was peripheral blood, obtained on day 0 of MenACWY control vaccination. CDR3 region: CASRPGVQETQYF. The CDR3 DNA is TGTGCCAGTAGGCCCGGTGTTCAAGAGACCCAGTACTTC. The variable domain in full, completed from reference TRBV19 and TRBJ2-5, reads DGGITQSPKYLFRKEGQNVTLSCEQNLNHDAMYWYRQDPGQGLRLIYYSQIVNDFQKGDIAEGYSVSREKKESFPLTVTSAQKNPTAFYLCASRPGVQETQYFGPGTRLLVL.